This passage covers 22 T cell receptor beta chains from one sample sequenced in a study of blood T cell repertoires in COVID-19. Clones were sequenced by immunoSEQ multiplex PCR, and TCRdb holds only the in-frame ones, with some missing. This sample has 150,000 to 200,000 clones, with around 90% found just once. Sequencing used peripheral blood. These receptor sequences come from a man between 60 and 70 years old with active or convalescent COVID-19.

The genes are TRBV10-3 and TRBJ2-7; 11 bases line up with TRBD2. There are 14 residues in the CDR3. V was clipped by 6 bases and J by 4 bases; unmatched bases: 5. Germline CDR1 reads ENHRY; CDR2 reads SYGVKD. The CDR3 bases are TGTGCCATCAGGGCCGGGACTAGCGGATACGAGCAGTACTTC. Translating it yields CAIRAGTSGYEQYF.

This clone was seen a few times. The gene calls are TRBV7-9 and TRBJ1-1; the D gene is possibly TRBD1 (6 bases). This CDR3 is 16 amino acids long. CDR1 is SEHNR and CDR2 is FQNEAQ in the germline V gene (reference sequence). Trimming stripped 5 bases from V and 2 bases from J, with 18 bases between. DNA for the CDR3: TGTGCCAGCAGCCCACGGCGAGGGGGTTTTAACACTGAAGCTTTCTTT. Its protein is CASSPRRGGFNTEAFF.

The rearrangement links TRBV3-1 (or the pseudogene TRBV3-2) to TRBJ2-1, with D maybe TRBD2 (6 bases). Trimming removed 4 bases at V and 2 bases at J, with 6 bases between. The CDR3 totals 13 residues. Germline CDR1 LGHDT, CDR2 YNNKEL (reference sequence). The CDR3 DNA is TGTGCCAGCAGCCGGGGGGCCTACAATGAGCAGTTCTTC. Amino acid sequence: CASSRGAYNEQFF.

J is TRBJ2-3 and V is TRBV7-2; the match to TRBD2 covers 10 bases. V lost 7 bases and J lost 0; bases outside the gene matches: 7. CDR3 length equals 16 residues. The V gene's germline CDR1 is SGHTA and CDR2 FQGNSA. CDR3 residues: CASTETSGFSTDTQYF. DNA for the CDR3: TGTGCCAGCACCGAGACTAGCGGGTTTAGCACAGATACGCAGTATTTT.

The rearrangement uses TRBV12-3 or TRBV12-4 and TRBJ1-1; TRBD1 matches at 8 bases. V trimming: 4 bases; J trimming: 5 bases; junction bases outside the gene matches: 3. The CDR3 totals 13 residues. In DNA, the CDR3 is TGTGCCAGCAGTTGGACAGGGAGAACTGAAGCTTTCTTT. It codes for CASSWTGRTEAFF.

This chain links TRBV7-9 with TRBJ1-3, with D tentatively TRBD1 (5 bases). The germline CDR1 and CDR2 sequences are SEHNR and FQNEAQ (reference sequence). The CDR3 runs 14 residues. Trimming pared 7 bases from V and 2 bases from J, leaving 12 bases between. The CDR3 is CASTPGVAGNTIYF. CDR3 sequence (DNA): TGTGCCAGCACCCCGGGGGTAGCTGGAAACACCATATATTTT.

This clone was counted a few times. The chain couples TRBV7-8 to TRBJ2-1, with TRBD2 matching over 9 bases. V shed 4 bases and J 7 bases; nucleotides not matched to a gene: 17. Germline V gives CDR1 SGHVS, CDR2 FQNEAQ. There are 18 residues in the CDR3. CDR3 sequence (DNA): TGTGCCAGCAGCTCTAGCGCCTTTGGCGGGAGGGCCCTTAATGAGCAGTTCTTC. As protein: CASSSSAFGGRALNEQFF.

This chain's CDR3 is CASIAPANTGELFF. The DNA for the CDR3 is TGTGCCAGCATTGCGCCTGCGAACACCGGGGAGCTGTTTTTT. The chain links TRBV6-5 to TRBJ2-2; the D is unclear. Germline loops: CDR1 MNHEY, CDR2 SVGAGI. The CDR3 loop spans 14 amino acids. V gave up 7 bases and J gave up 0 bases, with 9 bases separating them.

CDR3 DNA: TGTGCCAGCAGCTTTGCGGGACAGGGGAGGAACTATGGCTACACCTTC. Residues: CASSFAGQGRNYGYTF. This chain uses TRBV13 with TRBJ1-2; 10 bases map to TRBD1. Germline loops: CDR1 PRHDT, CDR2 FYEKMQ (reference sequence). The CDR3 is made up of 16 amino acids. The V and J ends lost 3 bases and 2 bases, in that order; junction bases with no gene match: 6. The complete variable domain, with remaining parts taken from reference TRBV13 and TRBJ1-2, reads AAGVIQSPRHLIKEKRETATLKCYPIPRHDTVYWYQQGPGQDPQFLISFYEKMQSDKGSIPDRFSAQQFSDYHSELNMSSLELGDSALYFCASSFAGQGRNYGYTFGSGTRLTVV.

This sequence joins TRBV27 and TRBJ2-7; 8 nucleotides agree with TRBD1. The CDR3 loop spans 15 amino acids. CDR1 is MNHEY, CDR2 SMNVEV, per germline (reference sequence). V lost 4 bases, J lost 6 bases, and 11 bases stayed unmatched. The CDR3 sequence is CASSSYKTGTGEQYF. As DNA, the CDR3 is TGTGCCAGCAGTTCGTATAAAACCGGGACAGGCGAGCAGTACTTC.

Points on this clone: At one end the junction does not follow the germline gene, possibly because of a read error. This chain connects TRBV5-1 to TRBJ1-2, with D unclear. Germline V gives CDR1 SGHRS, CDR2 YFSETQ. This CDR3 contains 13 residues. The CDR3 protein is CASSLAANYGYTF. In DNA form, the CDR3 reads TGCGCCAGCAGTTTGGCCGCTAACTATGGCTACACCTTC.

For the CDR3, the DNA is TGCGCCAGCAGCCAAGTTGACAGGGTGAACACTGAAGCTTTCTTT. As protein: CASSQVDRVNTEAFF. The V call is TRBV4-1, the J call TRBJ1-1; 7 nucleotides align to TRBD1. In germline, CDR1 is MGHRA, CDR2 YSYEKL. The CDR3 covers 15 residues. V gave up 1 base and J gave up 0 bases; unmatched junction bases: 2.

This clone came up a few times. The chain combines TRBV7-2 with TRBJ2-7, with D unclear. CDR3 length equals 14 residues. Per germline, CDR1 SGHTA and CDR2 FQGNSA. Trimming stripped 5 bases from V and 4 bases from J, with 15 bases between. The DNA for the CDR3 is TGTGCCAGCAGCCCAAAAGGAGTGGTGTACGAGCAGTACTTC. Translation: CASSPKGVVYEQYF.

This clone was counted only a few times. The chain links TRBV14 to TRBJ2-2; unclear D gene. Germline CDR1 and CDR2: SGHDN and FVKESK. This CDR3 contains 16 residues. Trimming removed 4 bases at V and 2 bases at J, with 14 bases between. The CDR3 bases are TGTGCCAGCAGCCGCACCCGAGTGACTAACACCGGGGAGCTGTTTTTT. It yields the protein CASSRTRVTNTGELFF.

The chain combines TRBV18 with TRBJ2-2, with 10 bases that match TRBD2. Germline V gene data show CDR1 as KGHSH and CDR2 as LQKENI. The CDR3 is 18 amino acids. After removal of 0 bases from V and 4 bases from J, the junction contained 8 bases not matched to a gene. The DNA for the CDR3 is TGTGCCAGCTCACCACCACGTCTAGCGGGAGTTGGCACCGGGGAGCTGTTTTTT. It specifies CASSPPRLAGVGTGELFF.

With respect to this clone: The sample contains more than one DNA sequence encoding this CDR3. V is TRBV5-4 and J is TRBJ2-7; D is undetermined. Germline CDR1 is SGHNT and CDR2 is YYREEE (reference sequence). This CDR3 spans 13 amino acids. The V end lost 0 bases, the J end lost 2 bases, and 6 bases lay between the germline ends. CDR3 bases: TGTGCCAGCAGCTTGGACAGTCCCTACGAGCAGTACTTC. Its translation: CASSLDSPYEQYF.

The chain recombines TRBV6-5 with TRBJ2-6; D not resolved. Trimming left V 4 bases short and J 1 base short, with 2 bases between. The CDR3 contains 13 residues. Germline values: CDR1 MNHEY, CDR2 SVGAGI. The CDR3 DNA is TGTGCCAGCAGTTCGTCTGGGGCCAACGTCCTGACTTTC. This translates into CASSSSGANVLTF.

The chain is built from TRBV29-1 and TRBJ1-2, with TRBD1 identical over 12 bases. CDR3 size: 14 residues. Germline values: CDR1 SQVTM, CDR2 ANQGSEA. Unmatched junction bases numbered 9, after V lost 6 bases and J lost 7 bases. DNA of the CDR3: TGCAGCGTCGATCCCGGGACAGGGGGCTCTGGCTACACCTTC. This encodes CSVDPGTGGSGYTF.

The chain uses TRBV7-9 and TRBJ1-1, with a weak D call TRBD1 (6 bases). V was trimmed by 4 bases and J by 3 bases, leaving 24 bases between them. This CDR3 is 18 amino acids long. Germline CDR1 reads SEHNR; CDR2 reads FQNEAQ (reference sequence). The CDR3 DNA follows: TGTGCCAGCAGCTCAAACCGGGACATATGGCTATTGGACACTGAAGCTTTCTTT. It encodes CASSSNRDIWLLDTEAFF.

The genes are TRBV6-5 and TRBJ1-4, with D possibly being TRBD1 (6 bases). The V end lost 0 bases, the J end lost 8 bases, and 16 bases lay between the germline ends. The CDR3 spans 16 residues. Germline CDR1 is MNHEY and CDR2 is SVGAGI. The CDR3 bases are TGTGCCAGCAGTTACTCGAGAGTCAGGGGATGGGAAAAACTGTTTTTT. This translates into CASSYSRVRGWEKLFF.

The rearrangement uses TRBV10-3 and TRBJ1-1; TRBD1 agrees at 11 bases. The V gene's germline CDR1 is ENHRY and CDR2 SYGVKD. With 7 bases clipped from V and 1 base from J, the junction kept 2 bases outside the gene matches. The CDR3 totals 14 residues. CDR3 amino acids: CAITGTGGNTEAFF. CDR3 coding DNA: TGTGCCATCACTGGGACAGGGGGGAACACTGAAGCTTTCTTT.

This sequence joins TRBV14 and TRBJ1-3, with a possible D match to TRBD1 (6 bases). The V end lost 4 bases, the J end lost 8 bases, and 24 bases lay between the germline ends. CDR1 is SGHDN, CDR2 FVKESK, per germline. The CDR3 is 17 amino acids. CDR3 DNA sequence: TGTGCCAGCAGCCCCGGGTCCCCAGGGGCCGGAACCCACACCATATATTTT. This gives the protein CASSPGSPGAGTHTIYF.